This T cell receptor beta chain was sequenced during a study of T cell repertoires in cytomegalovirus infection. Broader study findings: The study found HLA-C-restricted CMV-specific TCR beta clonotypes dominating the ex vivo response.

After removal of 3 bases from V and 5 bases from J, the junction contained 4 bases not matched to a gene. Looked up from germline, CDR1 is KGHDR and CDR2 is SFDVKD. The CDR3 runs to 14 residues. TCRdb reprocessed the reads with MiXCR, giving one entry per CDR3 protein. The sample lists 310,000 or so distinct CDR3 sequences, roughly 25% occurring once. Worth noting for this clonotype: Its antigen is undetermined.

The V call is TRBV24-1, the J call TRBJ2-3; 7 bases are shared with TRBD1. This TCR came from a human donor in good health (CMV status not recorded). Some clones in this sample may be carry-over from other donors' samples. What was sequenced was PBMCs. The CDR3 region has the DNA TGTGCCACCAGTGATAAGGGGGCCATAGATACGCAGTATTTT. Amino acid sequence: CATSDKGAIDTQYF.